These 26 T cell receptor beta chains came from one sample sequenced in a study of shared clonotypes between healthy human individuals. Profiling relied on immunoSEQ multiplex PCR, and the TCRdb table lists in-frame clones only, not all of them. The repertoire has around 2.1 million clones, under 95% of them found once; the top ten carry under 2%. It was CD45RO-negative cells, positively selected for CCR7, that made up naive CD8 cells, with terminally differentiated effector memory CD45RA+ cells excluded. Sequencing was performed on naive CD8+ T cells from PBMCs. These receptors all come from a man between 18 and 29 years old in good health. Some clones in this sample may be carry-over from other donors' samples.

The J gene is TRBJ1-1, the V gene TRBV2, with D possibly matching TRBD1 (5 bases). Trimming took 5 bases from V and 5 from J, leaving 12 bases between them. This CDR3 contains 13 residues. Germline V gives CDR1 SNHLY, CDR2 FYNNEI. The CDR3 nucleotides are TGTGCCAGCAGTAGGACATTACGAACTGAAGCTTTCTTT. Translation gives CASSRTLRTEAFF.

This chain uses TRBV9 with TRBJ2-2; 10 positions agree with TRBD1. The germline V gene has CDR1 SGDLS and CDR2 YYNGEE. The length of the CDR3 is 18 residues. V dropped 0 bases and J dropped 3; count of bases not matched to a gene: 8. The CDR3, as DNA: TGTGCCAGCAGCGTAGCTGGGAGTGGGACAGGGGACACCGGGGAGCTGTTTTTT. Its protein product is CASSVAGSGTGDTGELFF.

This clone has more than one count but fewer than ten. The chain combines TRBV7-2 with TRBJ2-5, with 10 bases that match TRBD2. V dropped 4 bases and J dropped 4; count of bases not matched to a gene: 6. There are 15 residues in the CDR3. Germline CDR1 reads SGHTA; CDR2 reads FQGNSA. The CDR3 DNA follows: TGTGCCAGCAGCTCCGGGACTAGCGACCCAGAGACCCAGTACTTC. Residues: CASSSGTSDPETQYF.

This clone was found once. V usage is TRBV18 and J usage is TRBJ2-1; weak D call: TRBD2 (5 bases). This CDR3 has 16 amino acids. CDR1 is KGHSH and CDR2 is LQKENI in the germline V gene. V shed 2 bases and J shed 2 bases, with 13 bases lying between them. The CDR3 loop reads CASSPEGGVTYNEQFF. CDR3 DNA: TGTGCCAGCTCACCAGAGGGCGGAGTAACCTACAATGAGCAGTTCTTC.

The chain has TRBV2 and TRBJ2-3, with a weak D call TRBD2 (6 bases). Deletions cut 3 bases from V and 1 base from J, with 11 bases between. CDR1 SNHLY and CDR2 FYNNEI come from the germline V gene. This CDR3 is built from 15 residues. The CDR3 here is CASSESSDRTDTQYF. In DNA form, the CDR3 reads TGTGCCAGCAGTGAGTCTAGCGATCGCACAGATACGCAGTATTTT. Based on the CDR3 plus reference TRBV2 and TRBJ2-3, the full variable domain is EPEVTQTPSHQVTQMGQEVILRCVPISNHLYFYWYRQILGQKVEFLVSFYNNEISEKSEIFDDQFSVERPDGSNFTLKIRSTKLEDSAMYFCASSESSDRTDTQYFGPGTRLTVL.

This chain connects TRBV29-1 to TRBJ2-1, with 7 positions matching TRBD2. CDR3 size: 12 residues. V lost 4 bases, J lost 9 bases, and 6 bases stayed unmatched. Germline V gene lookup returns CDR1 SQVTM and CDR2 ANQGSEA. The chain's CDR3 is CSVVAGSGEQFF. DNA for the CDR3: TGCAGCGTTGTAGCGGGTAGTGGTGAGCAGTTCTTC.

The CDR3 nucleotides read TGTGCCAGCAGCTTGGGACAGCCCAATCAGCCCCAGCATTTT. Amino acid sequence: CASSLGQPNQPQHF. This sequence joins TRBV5-8 and TRBJ1-5; TRBD1 might be the D (5 bases). The CDR3 consists of 14 residues. The V gene lost 0 bases and the J gene lost 3 bases, with 7 bases spanning the gap. CDR1 and CDR2 from the germline V gene are SGHTS and YDEGEE.

The chain employs TRBV29-1 and TRBJ1-1; the D is unclear. Germline V CDR1 and CDR2: SQVTM, ANQGSEA. Between the trimmed V and J ends, which lost 1 base and 6 bases, there was a span of 12 bases. This CDR3 has 13 residues. CDR3 loop: CSVEGTNIPEAFF. For the CDR3, the DNA is TGCAGCGTTGAAGGGACCAATATCCCTGAAGCTTTCTTT.

A word on this clone: A single base separates this from a much larger clone, so it may be a read error. Other nucleotide sequences in the sample specify the same CDR3. The V call is TRBV7-2, the J call TRBJ2-7; D gene uncertain. V was trimmed by 1 base and J by 1 base, leaving 2 bases between them. The germline CDR1 and CDR2 sequences are SGHTA and FQGNSA. The CDR3 consists of 12 residues. In nucleotides, the CDR3 is TGTGCCAGCAGCTTAGGGTCCTACGAGCAGTACTTC. Translating it yields CASSLGSYEQYF.

The chain is built from TRBV27 and TRBJ2-1; a weak D match, TRBD1 (5 bases). Trimming cost V 5 bases and J 2 bases, with 19 bases left between them. CDR3 length: 17 amino acids. Germline CDR1 and CDR2: MNHEY and SMNVEV (reference sequence). As DNA, the CDR3 is TGTGCCAGCAGTCCGAGGACACATTCCCTTCCCTACAATGAGCAGTTCTTC. Encoded protein: CASSPRTHSLPYNEQFF.

The genes are TRBV19 and TRBJ2-7; D is possibly TRBD1 (6 bases). V gave up 3 bases and J gave up 5 bases, with 11 bases separating them. Looked up from germline, CDR1 is LNHDA and CDR2 is SQIVND (reference sequence). The CDR3 loop spans 13 amino acids. CDR3 sequence reads: CASSIKGVDEQYF. CDR3 bases: TGTGCCAGTAGTATCAAGGGGGTCGACGAGCAGTACTTC.

Note on this clone: Other DNA variants within this sample encode the same CDR3. This chain uses TRBV5-6 with TRBJ1-1; D remains ambiguous. The germline V gene has CDR1 SGHDT and CDR2 YYEEEE. The V gene lost 4 bases and the J gene lost 2 bases, with 6 bases spanning the gap. There are 12 residues in the CDR3. CDR3 DNA: TGTGCCAGCAGCCCAGGAAACACTGAAGCTTTCTTT. The encoded protein is CASSPGNTEAFF.

V is TRBV5-1 and J is TRBJ2-4; no clear D gene. This CDR3 is 17 amino acids long. The V end lost 0 bases, the J end lost 0 bases, and 13 bases lay between the germline ends. CDR1 is SGHRS, CDR2 YFSETQ, per germline. The CDR3 sequence: CASSLGEETLAKNIQYF. The CDR3 DNA sequence: TGCGCCAGCAGCTTGGGGGAAGAGACACTAGCCAAAAACATTCAGTACTTC.

The J gene is TRBJ2-4, the V gene TRBV29-1; no reliable D call. Germline CDR1 reads SQVTM; CDR2 reads ANQGSEA. The CDR3 consists of 16 residues. The V gene lost 3 bases and the J gene lost 4 bases, with 19 bases spanning the gap. CDR3 coding DNA: TGCAGCGTTGAGGTCCTCCAGGCTCCGCAAAAAAACATTCAGTACTTC. As protein: CSVEVLQAPQKNIQYF.

This chain links TRBV7-9 with TRBJ2-5; D is tentatively TRBD1 or TRBD2 (5 bases each). The CDR3 spans 13 residues. From germline, CDR1 is SEHNR and CDR2 FQNEAQ (reference sequence). V was clipped by 6 bases and J by 3 bases, with 11 bases between them. In nucleotides, the CDR3 is TGTGCCAGCAGGGGACGGGTCGAAGAGACCCAGTACTTC. This encodes CASRGRVEETQYF.

V is TRBV19 and J is TRBJ2-2, with 8 bases identical to TRBD2. V shed 8 bases and J 3 bases; nucleotides not matched to a gene: 5. CDR3 length: 14 residues. CDR1 is LNHDA, CDR2 SQIVND, per germline (reference sequence). CDR3 sequence: CASSSAGDTGELFF. CDR3 in DNA: TGTGCCAGTTCCTCAGCGGGAGACACCGGGGAGCTGTTTTTT.

The chain combines TRBV6-6 with TRBJ2-5, with 8 bases lining up with TRBD2. In germline, CDR1 is MNHNY, CDR2 SVGAGI (reference sequence). The J segment lost 5 bases and the V segment lost 2 bases, leaving 10 bases of the junction unmatched. This CDR3 has 16 residues. The CDR3 protein is CASSYLTAGVAETQYF. The CDR3 DNA follows: TGTGCCAGCAGTTACCTCACAGCGGGAGTGGCCGAGACCCAGTACTTC.

The rearrangement links TRBV11-2 to TRBJ2-1, with D unclear. Germline assignment: CDR1 SGHAT and CDR2 FQNNGV. V lost 1 base and J 2 bases, leaving 15 bases between the germline ends. This CDR3 contains 17 residues. CDR3 sequence (DNA): TGTGCCAGCAGCTTAGCCCTCGAGAGGTCCCCCTACAATGAGCAGTTCTTC. This codes for CASSLALERSPYNEQFF.

J is TRBJ2-3 and V is TRBV2; D not certain. CDR3 length equals 10 residues. The germline CDR1 and CDR2 sequences are SNHLY and FYNNEI. Trimming left V 7 bases short and J 6 bases short, with 5 bases between. The CDR3 loop reads CASTWDTQYF. The CDR3 region has the DNA TGTGCCAGCACTTGGGATACGCAGTATTTT.

As DNA, the CDR3 is TGTGCCAGCAGTCTGACTAGCGGGGGACCCTACGAGCAGTACTTC. Its protein is CASSLTSGGPYEQYF. This chain connects TRBV27 to TRBJ2-7, with 12 positions matching TRBD2. The junction had 4 bases not matched to a gene; V was cut back by 5 bases and J by 2 bases. This CDR3 region has 15 residues. Germline V CDR1 and CDR2: MNHEY, SMNVEV (reference sequence).

V gene TRBV15 combines with J gene TRBJ2-7; TRBD2 aligns across 10 bases. Germline CDR1 is LNHNV and CDR2 is YYDKDF (reference sequence). There are 14 residues in the CDR3. With V trimmed by 5 bases and J by 4 bases, 5 bases remained unmatched. CDR3 region: CATSSGLAVYEQYF. The CDR3 DNA reads as TGTGCCACCAGCTCTGGACTAGCGGTTTACGAGCAGTACTTC.

This chain uses TRBV19 with TRBJ1-1, with a tentative D call TRBD1 (6 bases). CDR1 and CDR2 (germline): LNHDA, SQIVND (reference sequence). V lost 4 bases to trimming and J lost 0 bases, with 15 bases between them. The CDR3 sequence is 16 residues long. CDR3 sequence: CASSRASGTMNTEAFF. As DNA, the CDR3 is TGTGCCAGTAGTAGGGCCAGTGGGACAATGAACACTGAAGCTTTCTTT.

The chain is built from TRBV7-9 and TRBJ2-7; tentative D call: TRBD1 (5 bases). The germline CDR1 and CDR2 sequences are SEHNR and FQNEAQ (reference sequence). The V end was cut by 1 base, the J end by 5 bases, with 12 bases between. The CDR3 length is 14 residues. CDR3 nucleotide sequence: TGTGCCAGCAGCTTAGTGCAGGGCGTCCACGAGCAGTACTTC. Translating gives CASSLVQGVHEQYF.

Concerning this clone: Other DNA sequences in the same sample also yield this CDR3. J is TRBJ2-1 and V is TRBV9; 11 bases match TRBD2. There are 16 residues in the CDR3. CDR1 and CDR2 (germline): SGDLS, YYNGEE. V shed 3 bases and J 1 base; nucleotides not matched to a gene: 3. Here the CDR3 reads CASSGTSGSSYNEQFF. CDR3 nucleotide sequence: TGTGCCAGCAGCGGAACTAGCGGGAGTTCCTACAATGAGCAGTTCTTC.

The chain links TRBV6-4 to TRBJ2-2, with D unclear. This CDR3 comprises 16 residues. Germline-derived CDR1 and CDR2 are MRHNA and SNTAGT. V shed 3 bases and J shed 5 bases, with 16 bases lying between them. The CDR3 nucleotides are TGTGCCAGCAGTGAGAGAGGCCTAGAGGTGACCGGGGAGCTGTTTTTT. Protein: CASSERGLEVTGELFF.

This clone came up once. This specimen includes other DNA sequences encoding the same CDR3. The rearrangement links TRBV9 to TRBJ1-3; no clear D. The germline V gene encodes CDR1 SGDLS and CDR2 YYNGEE. Trimming stripped 0 bases from V and 0 bases from J, with 7 bases between. The CDR3 loop spans 15 amino acids. The CDR3 sequence: CASSVDLSSGNTIYF. The CDR3, as DNA: TGTGCCAGCAGCGTAGACCTCAGCTCTGGAAACACCATATATTTT.